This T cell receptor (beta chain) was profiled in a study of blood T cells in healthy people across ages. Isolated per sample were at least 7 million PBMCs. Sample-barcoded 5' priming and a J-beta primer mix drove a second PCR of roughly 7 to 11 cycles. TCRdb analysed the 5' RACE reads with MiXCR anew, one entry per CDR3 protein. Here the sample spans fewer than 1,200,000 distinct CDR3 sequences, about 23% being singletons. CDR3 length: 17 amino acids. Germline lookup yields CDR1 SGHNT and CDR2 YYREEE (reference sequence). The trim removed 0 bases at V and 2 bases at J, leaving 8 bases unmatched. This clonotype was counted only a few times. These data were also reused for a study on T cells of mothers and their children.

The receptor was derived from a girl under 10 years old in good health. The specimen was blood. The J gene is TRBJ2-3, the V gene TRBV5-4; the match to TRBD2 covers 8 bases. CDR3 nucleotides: TGTGCCAGCAGCTTGGGGGGAAGCGGGGGACTCACAGATACGCAGTATTTT. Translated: CASSLGGSGGLTDTQYF.